This T cell receptor beta chain derives from a study of blood T cell repertoires in COVID-19. V was cut by 2 bases and J by 7 bases, with 12 bases left in between. Germline CDR1 reads MDHEN; CDR2 reads SYDVKM. The CDR3 sequence is 15 residues long. TCRdb keeps only in-frame clones here, not all; method: immunoSEQ multiplex PCR. The profile shows approximately 380,000 clones, 88% of them singletons. V and J are TRBV28 and TRBJ1-6; a weak D match, TRBD1 (5 bases). The source material was PBMCs or T cells enriched from blood (not recorded which). The source of this sequence is a young woman who had recovered from COVID-19. The CDR3 coding sequence is TGTGCCAGCAGTTTAGTGCAGGGATTCAATTCACCCCTCCACTTT. Translation: CASSLVQGFNSPLHF.